This TCR beta chain was identified during a study of T-cell memory formation after mild COVID-19. Study background: Largely, the TCR clusters proved donor specific. Study conclusions and caveats: The second-wave clones peaking on day 37 were not confirmed as SARS-CoV-2-specific.

Libraries for TCRalpha and TCRbeta carried sample barcodes and unique molecular identifiers via 5'RACE. MiXCR, run by TCRdb on the 5' RACE reads, gives a single entry per CDR3 protein. The sample records about 90,000 distinct CDR3 sequences, over 13% being singletons. This clonotype appeared many times. Its target is not known. V lost 8 bases to trimming and J lost 2 bases, with 13 bases between them. CDR3 length: 13 amino acids. The clonotype comes from a man younger than 35 who had mild COVID-19 (a few samples of this study predate the infection). Cell type and time point are not known. Sequencing input: PBMCs or a T cell subset sorted from them (not recorded which). The chain joins TRBV12-3 or TRBV12-4 to TRBJ2-7; no reliable D call. Here the CDR3 reads CASSRTVAYEQYF. The CDR3 DNA follows: TGTGCCAGCTCCCGAACAGTCGCCTACGAGCAGTACTTC.